This TCR beta chain was obtained from a study of long-term antiretroviral therapy in people with HIV. General study findings and limits: In HIV, the repertoires covered a tighter span of CDR3 lengths than in controls.

As regards this clone: What it recognizes is unknown.

Germline lookup yields CDR1 SGHTA and CDR2 FQGTGA. V lost 2 bases and J lost 3; bases outside the gene matches: 5. There are 15 residues in the CDR3. Running of the v3.0 immunoSEQ assay took place at survey level. Measured with immunoSEQ multiplex PCR; TCRdb has only the in-frame clones, and not every one. The sample records roughly 16,000 clones, roughly 95% being singletons. The specimen was unsorted PBMCs, collected more than 10 years after starting antiretroviral therapy. The chain links TRBV7-3 to TRBJ1-1; 8 bases are shared with TRBD1. The clonotype originates from a man aged 30-40 years with HIV. CDR3 sequence reads: CASSLGQGGDTEAFF. In DNA, the CDR3 is TGTGCCAGCAGCTTAGGACAGGGAGGGGACACTGAAGCTTTCTTT.